These 14 T cell receptor beta chains originate from one sample sequenced in a study of blood T cell repertoires in COVID-19. Profiling relied on immunoSEQ multiplex PCR, and the TCRdb table lists in-frame clones only, not all of them. The sample contains 85,000 to 100,000 clones, approximately 90% of which appear only once. Sequencing used peripheral blood. The origin of the receptors is a woman aged 60-70 years with COVID-19, enrolled during active disease.

This sequence joins TRBV7-8 and TRBJ2-3; 9 bases agree with TRBD2. V lost 0 bases to trimming and J lost 5 bases; unmatched junction nucleotides: 6. CDR3 length equals 16 residues. Germline values: CDR1 SGHVS, CDR2 FQNEAQ. DNA of the CDR3: TGTGCCAGCAGCTTAGCGCTGGCGGGGGGGCAAGATACGCAGTATTTT. This gives the protein CASSLALAGGQDTQYF.

In its sample, this clone was seen once. V usage is TRBV11-2 and J usage is TRBJ2-7; 11 nucleotides line up with TRBD1. V dropped 7 bases and J dropped 3; count of bases not matched to a gene: 8. Per germline, CDR1 SGHAT and CDR2 FQNNGV. This CDR3 is 15 amino acids long. CDR3 loop: CASNPTGTGGYEQYF. The CDR3 DNA is TGTGCCAGCAACCCTACCGGGACAGGGGGCTACGAGCAGTACTTC.

The count of this clone is one. The chain has TRBV5-1 and TRBJ2-7; the match to TRBD1 covers 8 bases. Looked up from germline, CDR1 is SGHRS and CDR2 is YFSETQ. Trimming cost V 4 bases and J 9 bases; bases outside gene matches: 12. The CDR3 sequence is 14 residues long. The CDR3 protein is CASSTRDRPAGQYF. The CDR3 DNA is TGCGCCAGCAGCACGAGGGACAGGCCCGCCGGGCAGTACTTC.

The genes are TRBV7-3 and TRBJ2-5; D is possibly TRBD2 (6 bases). The V gene lost 5 bases and the J gene lost 5 bases, with 12 bases spanning the gap. Germline V lookup: CDR1 SGHTA, CDR2 FQGTGA. The CDR3 is 13 amino acids. Written as DNA, the CDR3 is TGTGCCAGCAGCCCGGGGGTTGGGGAGACCCAGTACTTC. It encodes CASSPGVGETQYF. Based on the CDR3 plus reference TRBV7-3 and TRBJ2-5, the full variable domain is GAGVSQTPSNKVTEKGKYVELRCDPISGHTALYWYRQSLGQGPEFLIYFQGTGAADDSGLPNDRFFAVRPEGSVSTLKIQRTERGDSAVYLCASSPGVGETQYFGPGTRLLVL.

The chain couples TRBV21-1 to TRBJ2-2; the table names TRBD2, a call not compared with the DNA. TRBV21-1 is a known pseudogene. This CDR3 has 16 residues. Here the CDR3 reads CASRLAGGLGTGELFF. CDR3 DNA sequence: TGTGCCAGCAGACTAGCGGGGGGACTGGGGACCGGGGAGCTGTTTTTT.

This clone was seen a handful of times. The J gene is TRBJ1-2, the V gene TRBV4-1; unclear D gene. V shed 3 bases and J shed 8 bases, with 19 bases lying between them. CDR3 length: 15 residues. Germline V gives CDR1 MGHRA, CDR2 YSYEKL. The CDR3 here is CASSHKIGNSGGYTF. In nucleotides, the CDR3 is TGCGCCAGCAGCCATAAAATCGGGAATTCTGGGGGCTACACCTTC.

V gene TRBV19 combines with J gene TRBJ1-5; D may be TRBD1 (6 bases). Germline-derived CDR1 and CDR2 are LNHDA and SQIVND (reference sequence). V shed 4 bases and J shed 0 bases, with 10 bases lying between them. CDR3 length: 15 residues. CDR3 in amino acids: CASSRDKNSNQPQHF. In DNA form, the CDR3 reads TGTGCCAGTAGTAGGGACAAAAATAGCAATCAGCCCCAGCATTTT.

The chain is built from TRBV6-5 and TRBJ1-2, with TRBD1 matching 8 bases. Per germline, CDR1 MNHEY and CDR2 SVGAGI. V shed 5 bases and J 5 bases; nucleotides not matched to a gene: 10. The CDR3 contains 15 residues. CDR3 DNA: TGTGCCAGCAGTAGGACCGACAGGGGTGAATATGGCTACACCTTC. It is translated as CASSRTDRGEYGYTF.

V and J are TRBV28 and TRBJ1-2, with TRBD1 identical over 10 bases. The CDR3 has 15 amino acids. V shed 4 bases and J 5 bases; nucleotides not matched to a gene: 7. Germline V CDR1 and CDR2: MDHEN, SYDVKM. CDR3 sequence (DNA): TGTGCCAGCAGTTCGTTAGGGACAGGGGAGTATGGCTACACCTTC. This sequence encodes CASSSLGTGEYGYTF.

The chain combines TRBV19 with TRBJ2-7; D is perhaps TRBD2 (6 bases). The CDR3 has 13 residues. The V and J ends lost 9 bases and 5 bases respectively, with 17 bases between them. Per germline, CDR1 LNHDA and CDR2 SQIVND (reference sequence). CDR3 loop: CASASKGGNEQYF. CDR3 in DNA: TGTGCCAGCGCAAGTAAAGGAGGGAACGAGCAGTACTTC. Looking up the rest from reference TRBV19 and TRBJ2-7 gives the full variable domain: DGGITQSPKYLFRKEGQNVTLSCEQNLNHDAMYWYRQDPGQGLRLIYYSQIVNDFQKGDIAEGYSVSREKKESFPLTVTSAQKNPTAFYLCASASKGGNEQYFGPGTRLTVT.

The rearrangement links TRBV4-2 to TRBJ1-4; a possible D gene is TRBD1 (6 bases). Germline values: CDR1 LGHNA, CDR2 YNFKEQ. V shed 0 bases and J shed 0 bases, with 17 bases lying between them. The CDR3 has 19 amino acids. CDR3 sequence reads: CASSQDPARGEATNEKLFF. As DNA, the CDR3 is TGTGCCAGCAGCCAAGATCCGGCCAGGGGTGAGGCAACTAATGAAAAACTGTTTTTT.

In the case of this clone: Other DNA sequences in this specimen translate into the identical CDR3. J is TRBJ1-4 and V is TRBV7-2, with 7 bases fitting TRBD1. There are 14 residues in the CDR3. Germline trimming cut 3 bases from V and 7 bases from J; bases unmatched to any gene: 5. The V gene's germline CDR1 is SGHTA and CDR2 FQGNSA. This CDR3 is CASSFSPGGEKLFF. CDR3 nucleotide sequence: TGTGCCAGCAGCTTTTCCCCAGGGGGTGAAAAACTGTTTTTT.

The rearrangement links TRBV28 to TRBJ2-7; 7 bases line up with TRBD1. CDR1 is MDHEN, CDR2 SYDVKM, per germline. Trimming at V came to 8 bases and at J to 4 bases, leaving 11 bases not matched to a gene. The CDR3 totals 14 residues. DNA of the CDR3: TGTGCCAGCTTGACAGGGTCAAAGCGGTACGAGCAGTACTTC. Translation gives CASLTGSKRYEQYF.

This chain links TRBV7-8 with TRBJ2-7, with unresolved D. V was cut by 0 bases and J by 4 bases, with 10 bases left in between. Germline V gene lookup returns CDR1 SGHVS and CDR2 FQNEAQ. CDR3 length: 14 amino acids. CDR3 amino acids: CASSLAQSLYEQYF. The CDR3, as DNA: TGTGCCAGCAGCTTAGCGCAGTCCTTATACGAGCAGTACTTC.